The source of this TCR beta chain is a study of human T cells and chemical hapten exposure. Looking at the study overall: Per-sample TCR yields varied mainly from small pooled library volume differences. Study-level results: Following DPC sensitization, TCRs present above 1 in 1000 frequency showed no change.

Library preparation tagged each individual cDNA molecule with a unique molecular identifier. Source study methods: A per-sample median of around 100,000 TCRs was observed, with a range of about 20,000 to 750,000. Using its own MiXCR run on the RACE reads, TCRdb lists one record per CDR3 protein. TCRdb's processing, not the authors', yielded these V and J calls. The table shows roughly 30,000 distinct CDR3 sequences, with about 7.7% occurring only once. There are a few counts of this clonotype. The antigen is not known. Documented time point: healthy volunteer bleed at 2 weeks. The authors extracted total RNA from unfractionated whole blood. The CDR3 is 13 residues long. CDR1 is GTSNPN, CDR2 SVGIG, per germline (reference sequence). With 4 bases removed from V and 6 bases from J, the gap between germline ends came to 12 bases.

This receptor was identified in a human donor in good health. Some clones in this sample may be carry-over from other donors' samples. Input material: whole blood. The chain joins TRBV30 to TRBJ2-2; maybe TRBD2 (6 bases). CDR3 in amino acids: CAWTVPGAGELFF. In DNA form, the CDR3 reads TGTGCCTGGACCGTCCCGGGGGCCGGGGAGCTGTTTTTT.